The 8 T cell receptor beta chains below come from one sample, sequenced in a study of shared T cell receptors in the human thymus. The protocol was immunoSEQ multiplex PCR, while the TCRdb copy is restricted to in-frame clones and leaves out a portion. The sample records around 340,000 clones, approximately 95% being singletons. The sequenced sample consisted of thymocytes. Source of these receptors: a human donor.

Only one count was recorded for this clone. The chain couples TRBV5-6 to TRBJ2-1, with TRBD2 matching 11 bases. This CDR3 comprises 18 residues. The V gene's germline CDR1 is SGHDT and CDR2 YYEEEE. Trimming cost V 0 bases and J 11 bases; bases outside gene matches: 16. CDR3 DNA sequence: TGTGCCAGCAGCTTGGCCCTGTCGGCTAGCGGGAGGAGGGCTAAGCAGTTCTTC. Its protein product is CASSLALSASGRRAKQFF.

This clone was observed a few times. The chain recombines TRBV29-1 with TRBJ1-1; the D is unclear. Trimming took 5 bases from V and 0 from J, leaving 7 bases between them. The CDR3 is 12 residues long. CDR1 SQVTM and CDR2 ANQGSEA come from the germline V gene. The CDR3 sequence is CSVWTVNTEAFF. The CDR3 DNA reads as TGCAGCGTTTGGACTGTGAACACTGAAGCTTTCTTT.

The gene calls are TRBV4-1 and TRBJ2-7; 7 nucleotides align to TRBD2. Germline V CDR1 and CDR2: MGHRA, YSYEKL. CDR3 length: 12 residues. The CDR3 DNA sequence: TGCCCCCAGGCGGGAGATAAGTACGAGCAGTACTTC. Encoded protein: CPQAGDKYEQYF.

The chain joins TRBV20-1 to TRBJ2-3, with D hard to call. This CDR3 region has 11 residues. Germline V CDR1 and CDR2: DFQATT, SNEGSKA (reference sequence). Trimming took off 3 bases at V and 6 bases at J, with 7 bases between the two ends. CDR3 in DNA: TGCAGTGCTAGGGCTAGGGATACGCAGTATTTT. Protein: CSARARDTQYF.

J is TRBJ1-2 and V is TRBV5-1; D not resolved. CDR1 SGHRS and CDR2 YFSETQ come from the germline V gene. Trimming removed 2 bases at V and 4 bases at J, with 9 bases between. This CDR3 is 13 amino acids long. The CDR3 sequence is CASSFLDPYGYTF. The CDR3, as DNA: TGCGCCAGCAGCTTCTTGGACCCCTATGGCTACACCTTC. The variable domain in full, with the rest retrieved from reference TRBV5-1 and TRBJ1-2, is KAGVTQTPRYLIKTRGQQVTLSCSPISGHRSVSWYQQTPGQGLQFLFEYFSETQRNKGNFPGRFSGRQFSNSRSEMNVSTLELGDSALYLCASSFLDPYGYTFGSGTRLTVV.

The genes are TRBV27 and TRBJ1-4; TRBD1 matches 10 bases. Losses at the gene ends were 2 bases for V and 6 bases for J; bases not matched to a gene: 0. The CDR3 contains 14 residues. Germline V CDR1 and CDR2: MNHEY, SMNVEV (reference sequence). DNA of the CDR3: TGTGCCAGCAGTTTAGGACAGGGGGATGAAAAACTGTTTTTT. Translated: CASSLGQGDEKLFF.

The chain employs TRBV29-1 and TRBJ2-1, with D perhaps TRBD1 or TRBD2 (5 bases each). In germline, CDR1 is SQVTM, CDR2 ANQGSEA. There are 14 residues in the CDR3. V was trimmed by 0 bases and J by 7 bases, leaving 13 bases between them. CDR3 in amino acids: CSVEDGGRLNEQFF. The CDR3 DNA reads as TGCAGCGTTGAAGATGGGGGAAGGTTAAATGAGCAGTTCTTC.

J is TRBJ1-2 and V is TRBV28, with D possibly matching TRBD1 (6 bases). CDR3 length: 12 amino acids. The ends were cut back, 5 bases at V and 7 bases at J, with 11 bases in the middle. The germline gives CDR1 MDHEN, CDR2 SYDVKM. The CDR3 DNA reads as TGTGCCAGCAGTCAGGGGCCTCGTGGCTACACCTTC. Its protein is CASSQGPRGYTF.